This T cell receptor (beta chain) stems from a study of T cell repertoires in cytomegalovirus infection (dated by TCRdb to about 2019). Looking at the study overall: Donor HLA type was relevant to the analysis, because carriage of CMV infection together with the matching HLA type was indicated by public TCR beta signatures. General study outcomes and caveats: Carriers of CMV infection plus the relevant HLA type were discriminated by the cumulative frequency of public TCR beta family members in the study cohort and in an independent roughly 340-donor cohort. In the ex vivo response, HLA-C-restricted CMV-specific TCR beta clonotypes were dominant, and in two of eight donors the single most frequent clonotype came from this HLA-C-restricted group.

TCRdb lists the instrument as Illumina HiSeq 1500. Clones were called with MiXCR by TCRdb after fastp trimmed the public reads at Q25, and only in-frame beta chains were retained. Rows with one shared CDR3 protein collapse into an entry with the most common genes and DNA. Across this sample there are roughly 600,000 distinct CDR3 sequences, with approximately 24% seen only once. Of the sample, 6.5% to 10% is held by the ten largest clones. This clonotype was observed many times. What this receptor recognizes is not known. No much larger clone is present one base from it, and per-base qualities are unavailable. V trim: 6 bases; J trim: 12 bases; unmatched bases: 10. The CDR1 and CDR2 encoded by the germline V gene are ENHRY and SYGVKD. The CDR3 measures 13 amino acids from cysteine to phenylalanine. The CDR3 DNA has 39 bases and is translated from base 1.

The receptor was isolated from a human donor in good health (CMV status not recorded). Some clones in this sample may be carry-over from other donors' samples. The sequenced material came from CD8+ T cells from PBMCs. This receptor chain uses TRBV10-3 and TRBJ1-4; TRBD1 lines up with 7 middle nucleotides. The DNA sequence follows: TGTGCCATCAGCATAGATCAGGGGGAGGAACTGTTTTTT. This translates into CAISIDQGEELFF.